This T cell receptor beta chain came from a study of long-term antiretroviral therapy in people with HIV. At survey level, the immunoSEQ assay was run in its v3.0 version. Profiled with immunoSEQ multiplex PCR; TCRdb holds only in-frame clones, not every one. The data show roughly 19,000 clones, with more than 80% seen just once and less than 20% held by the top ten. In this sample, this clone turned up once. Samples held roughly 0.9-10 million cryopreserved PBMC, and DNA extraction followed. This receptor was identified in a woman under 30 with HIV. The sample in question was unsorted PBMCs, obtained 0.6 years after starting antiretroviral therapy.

The CDR3 bases are TGTGCCAGCAGCTTCAAAAGGGCTGGGAACACTGAAGCTTTCTTT. Translating gives CASSFKRAGNTEAFF. The rearrangement links TRBV7-9 to TRBJ1-1; D ambiguous. V was clipped by 3 bases and J by 1 base, with 12 bases between them. CDR3 length: 15 amino acids. Germline V gene data show CDR1 as SEHNR and CDR2 as FQNEAQ (reference sequence). The full variable domain, in which reference TRBV7-9 and TRBJ1-1 provide the parts outside the CDR3, is DTGVSQNPRHKITKRGQNVTFRCDPISEHNRLYWYRQTLGQGPEFLTYFQNEAQLEKSRLLSDRFSAERPKGSFSTLEIQRTEQGDSAMYLCASSFKRAGNTEAFFGQGTRLTVV.